This T cell receptor beta chain was found in a study of shared clonotypes between healthy human individuals. Study-wide results and limits: A small donor pool kept down the genetic and exposure-history diversity that was represented.

The CDR3 runs 15 residues. Germline CDR1 and CDR2: SGHDT and YYEEEE. V shed 7 bases and J 2 bases; nucleotides not matched to a gene: 10. TCRdb keeps only in-frame clones here, not all; method: immunoSEQ multiplex PCR. Of roughly 2,000,000 clones in the sample, 80% to 95% are singletons; the top ten hold around 1.7%. Positive CCR7 selection of CD45RO-negative cells yielded the naive CD8 cells, and terminally differentiated effector memory CD45RA+ cells were excluded. A word on this clone: Its antigen is undetermined.

Sequenced: naive CD8+ T cells from PBMCs. The rearrangement links TRBV5-6 to TRBJ2-5; 8 bases line up with TRBD1. The receptor was isolated from a man aged 18-30 years in good health. Some clones in this sample may be carry-over from other donors' samples. CDR3 in amino acids: CASQVGTGRQETQYF. The CDR3 region has the DNA TGTGCCAGCCAGGTAGGGACAGGCCGACAAGAGACCCAGTACTTC.